One and the same sample provided the 20 T cell receptor beta chains below, sequenced in a study of blood T cell repertoires in COVID-19. Produced via immunoSEQ multiplex PCR; TCRdb's table is partial and in-frame only. The sample carries around 99,000 clones, 90% recorded once. Material: peripheral blood. These TCRs come from a human donor in a cohort sampled during active COVID-19.

The chain combines TRBV5-4 with TRBJ2-1; weak D call: TRBD2 (7 bases). The germline V gene has CDR1 SGHNT and CDR2 YYREEE (reference sequence). The CDR3 extends over 13 amino acids. V lost 7 bases and J 7 bases, leaving 15 bases between the germline ends. CDR3 bases: TGTGCCAGCCAAAAGGGGGGGCGGAATGAGCAGTTCTTC. This gives the protein CASQKGGRNEQFF.

The rearrangement uses TRBV15 and TRBJ2-4; a possible D gene is TRBD2 (7 bases). Trimming took 4 bases from V and 6 from J, leaving 16 bases between them. This CDR3 is 15 amino acids long. Germline CDR1 reads LNHNV; CDR2 reads YYDKDF (reference sequence). In DNA form, the CDR3 reads TGTGCCACCAGCATTAACGGGGCGGGGGCAAACATTCAGTACTTC. Translated: CATSINGAGANIQYF. Variable domain in full (rest from reference TRBV15 and TRBJ2-4): DAMVIQNPRYQVTQFGKPVTLSCSQTLNHNVMYWYQQKSSQAPKLLFHYYDKDFNNEADTPDNFQSRRPNTSFCFLDIRSPGLGDTAMYLCATSINGAGANIQYFGAGTRLSVL.

The rearrangement links TRBV11-2 to TRBJ2-4, with TRBD2 identical over 10 bases. V was clipped by 1 base and J by 3 bases; unmatched bases: 3. This CDR3 region has 16 residues. Germline CDR1 SGHAT, CDR2 FQNNGV. The CDR3, as DNA: TGTGCCAGCAGCTTAGTGGCTAGCGGGAGCAAAAACATTCAGTACTTC. Its translation is CASSLVASGSKNIQYF.

The chain links TRBV2 to TRBJ2-7, with D perhaps matching TRBD1 (6 bases). The germline CDR1 and CDR2 sequences are SNHLY and FYNNEI. The V and J ends lost 2 bases and 2 bases respectively, with 7 bases between them. The CDR3 sequence is 13 residues long. The chain's CDR3 is CASSERQAYEQYF. The DNA for the CDR3 is TGTGCCAGCAGTGAAAGACAGGCCTACGAGCAGTACTTC.

This rearrangement joins TRBV2 to TRBJ2-5, with no clear D. From germline, CDR1 is SNHLY and CDR2 FYNNEI. Trimming removed 10 bases at V and 2 bases at J, with 5 bases between. CDR3 length: 10 amino acids. CDR3 nucleotide sequence: TGTGCCACCGTACAAGAGACCCAGTACTTC. Translated, it gives CATVQETQYF.

V gene TRBV11-2 combines with J gene TRBJ2-7; TRBD2 agrees at 7 bases. The trim removed 3 bases at V and 3 bases at J, leaving 5 bases unmatched. Germline V lookup: CDR1 SGHAT, CDR2 FQNNGV. The CDR3 extends over 14 amino acids. The DNA of the CDR3 is TGTGCCAGCAGCTTTCCGGGGGGATACTACGAGCAGTACTTC. This translates into CASSFPGGYYEQYF.

The chain employs TRBV7-9 and TRBJ2-1, with TRBD1 matching 7 bases. Losses at the gene ends were 8 bases for V and 8 bases for J; bases not matched to a gene: 9. Germline CDR1 SEHNR, CDR2 FQNEAQ (reference sequence). This CDR3 comprises 13 residues. DNA for the CDR3: TGTGCCAGCGGAACCGGGACAGCCTATGAGCAGTTCTTC. Residues: CASGTGTAYEQFF.

This clone was counted between two and nine times. The rearrangement joins TRBV19 to TRBJ1-5; tentative D call: TRBD1 (6 bases). This CDR3 comprises 18 residues. Germline V lookup: CDR1 LNHDA, CDR2 SQIVND (reference sequence). Trimming shortened V by 5 bases and J by 3 bases, and 23 bases separated the two germline ends. CDR3 DNA: TGTGCCAGTAGTTCCGGTAGGGGGGGCAGGCCTTACAATCAGCCCCAGCATTTT. It specifies CASSSGRGGRPYNQPQHF.

The rearrangement uses TRBV27 and TRBJ2-3; 9 bases align to TRBD2. Trimming at V came to 6 bases and at J to 3 bases, leaving 7 bases not matched to a gene. Germline assignment: CDR1 MNHEY and CDR2 SMNVEV (reference sequence). CDR3 length: 15 residues. The CDR3 DNA reads TGTGCCAGCAGACGCGGGGGGGGGTGGACAGATACGCAGTATTTT. Translated, it gives CASRRGGGWTDTQYF.

The V call is TRBV14, the J call TRBJ2-3; the match to TRBD2 covers 7 bases. The CDR3 has 15 residues. Per germline, CDR1 SGHDN and CDR2 FVKESK. J was trimmed by 4 bases and V by 1 base; bases with no gene match: 5. The CDR3 spells CASSQGLGRADTQYF. The CDR3 nucleotides read TGTGCCAGCAGCCAAGGGCTTGGGAGGGCAGATACGCAGTATTTT.

The chain links TRBV6-2 or TRBV6-3 to TRBJ2-7, with TRBD1 matching 7 bases. Germline lookup yields CDR1 MNHEY and CDR2 SVGEGT. Trimming at V came to 5 bases and at J to 2 bases, leaving 3 bases not matched to a gene. The CDR3 length is 13 residues. The CDR3 reads CASSITGAYEQYF. CDR3 coding DNA: TGTGCCAGCAGTATTACAGGGGCCTACGAGCAGTACTTC.

The chain is built from TRBV19 and TRBJ1-5, with D perhaps TRBD1 (6 bases). V was shortened by 7 bases and J by 4 bases, with 17 bases between the two germline ends. Germline V lookup: CDR1 LNHDA, CDR2 SQIVND (reference sequence). The CDR3 spans 15 residues. In DNA form, the CDR3 reads TGTGCCAGTACCGCCACCGGACAGCAAAATCAGCCCCAGCATTTT. Protein sequence: CASTATGQQNQPQHF. Combining the CDR3 with reference TRBV19 and TRBJ1-5 gives the whole variable domain DGGITQSPKYLFRKEGQNVTLSCEQNLNHDAMYWYRQDPGQGLRLIYYSQIVNDFQKGDIAEGYSVSREKKESFPLTVTSAQKNPTAFYLCASTATGQQNQPQHFGDGTRLSIL.

The V and J genes are TRBV20-1 and TRBJ2-7; 8 positions agree with TRBD1. Germline-derived CDR1 and CDR2 are DFQATT and SNEGSKA (reference sequence). The junction had 15 bases not matched to a gene; V was cut back by 3 bases and J by 5 bases. This CDR3 has 16 residues. DNA for the CDR3: TGCAGTGCTAGTGCCAGGGGGCTACGGATCATGGACGAGCAGTACTTC. Its protein product is CSASARGLRIMDEQYF.

The V call is TRBV6-6, the J call TRBJ1-1, with a possible D match to TRBD1 (5 bases). The CDR3 loop spans 14 amino acids. Between the trimmed V and J ends, which lost 8 bases and 7 bases, there was a span of 20 bases. The germline V gene encodes CDR1 MNHNY and CDR2 SVGAGI (reference sequence). DNA for the CDR3: TGTGCCAGCCGGCCTACGGGGCAGGGAGGTGAAGCTTTCTTT. It translates to CASRPTGQGGEAFF.

The chain is built from TRBV9 and TRBJ1-2, with D possibly TRBD1 on 5 matching bases. V dropped 4 bases and J dropped 2 bases, with 15 bases sitting between them. This CDR3 contains 15 residues. The germline CDR1 and CDR2 sequences are SGDLS and YYNGEE. The CDR3 loop is CASSTRAQMNYGYTF. The CDR3 region has the DNA TGTGCCAGCAGCACCAGGGCGCAGATGAACTATGGCTACACCTTC.

This clone was observed once. This chain connects TRBV5-1 to TRBJ1-6; D not certain. The CDR3 runs 15 residues. CDR1 and CDR2 (germline): SGHRS, YFSETQ. Trimming shortened V by 0 bases and J by 7 bases, and 11 bases separated the two germline ends. The CDR3 DNA sequence: TGCGCCAGCAGCTTGGATCCCGCGGCAAATTCACCCCTCCACTTT. It yields the protein CASSLDPAANSPLHF.

The chain couples TRBV18 to TRBJ2-7, with 9 nucleotides matching TRBD1. The length of the CDR3 is 20 residues. Germline trimming cut 3 bases from V and 2 bases from J; bases unmatched to any gene: 20. CDR1 KGHSH and CDR2 LQKENI come from the germline V gene. CDR3 in DNA: TGTGCCAGCTCACCCACGAGTGGGACGGGCTGGGGACAGGGCCCCTACGAGCAGTACTTC. It specifies CASSPTSGTGWGQGPYEQYF.

This clone was seen just once. This sequence joins TRBV19 and TRBJ2-3; D is uncertain. The V and J ends lost 5 bases and 1 base respectively, with 7 bases between them. Germline CDR1 and CDR2: LNHDA and SQIVND (reference sequence). The CDR3 is 13 residues long. The CDR3 DNA is TGTGCCAGTAGTTTGCTACGCACAGATACGCAGTATTTT. Encoded protein: CASSLLRTDTQYF.

For the CDR3, the DNA is TGTGCCAGCAGGGACAGGGTTCACGAGCAGTACTTC. Residues: CASRDRVHEQYF. The V and J genes are TRBV6-5 and TRBJ2-7; TRBD1 matches at 8 bases. Germline CDR1 is MNHEY and CDR2 is SVGAGI. The CDR3 runs to 12 residues. V shed 6 bases, J shed 5 bases, and the junction held 3 bases outside the gene matches.

This chain joins TRBV7-9 and TRBJ2-3; D gene uncertain. CDR1 SEHNR and CDR2 FQNEAQ come from the germline V gene (reference sequence). Between the trimmed V and J ends, which lost 3 bases and 6 bases, there was a span of 13 bases. This CDR3 has 14 residues. CDR3 DNA sequence: TGTGCCAGCAGCTTGGCGGCCCTGGCGGATACGCAGTATTTT. Its protein product is CASSLAALADTQYF.